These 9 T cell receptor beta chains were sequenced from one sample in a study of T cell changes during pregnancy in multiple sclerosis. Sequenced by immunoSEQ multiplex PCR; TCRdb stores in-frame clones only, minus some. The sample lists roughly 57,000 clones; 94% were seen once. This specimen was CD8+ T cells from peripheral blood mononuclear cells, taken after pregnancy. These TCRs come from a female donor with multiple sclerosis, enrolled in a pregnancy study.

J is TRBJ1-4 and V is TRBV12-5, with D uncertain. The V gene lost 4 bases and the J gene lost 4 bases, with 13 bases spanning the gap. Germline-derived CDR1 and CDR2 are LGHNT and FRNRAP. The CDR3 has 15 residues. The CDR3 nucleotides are TGTGCTAGTGGTTCCAGAAATGGAGTTAATGAAAAACTGTTTTTT. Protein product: CASGSRNGVNEKLFF.

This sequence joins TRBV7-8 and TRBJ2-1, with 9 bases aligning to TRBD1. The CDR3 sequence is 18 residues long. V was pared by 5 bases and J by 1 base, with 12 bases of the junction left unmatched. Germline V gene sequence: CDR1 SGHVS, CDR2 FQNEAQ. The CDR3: CASSTQDVDRGSYNEQFF. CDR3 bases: TGTGCCAGCAGCACCCAAGACGTCGACAGGGGGTCCTACAATGAGCAGTTCTTC.

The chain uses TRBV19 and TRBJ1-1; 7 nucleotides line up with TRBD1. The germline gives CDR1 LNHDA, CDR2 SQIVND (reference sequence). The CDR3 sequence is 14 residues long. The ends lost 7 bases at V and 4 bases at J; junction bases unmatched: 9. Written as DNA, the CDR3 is TGTGCCAGTACTCCCGGGACAGTGGCCACTGAAGCTTTCTTT. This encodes CASTPGTVATEAFF.

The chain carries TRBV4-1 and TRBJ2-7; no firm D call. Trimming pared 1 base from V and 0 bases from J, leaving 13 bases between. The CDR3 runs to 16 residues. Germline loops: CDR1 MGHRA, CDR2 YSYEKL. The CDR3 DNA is TGCGCCAGCAGCCAAGCTCCAGGCTATGACTCCTACGAGCAGTACTTC. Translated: CASSQAPGYDSYEQYF.

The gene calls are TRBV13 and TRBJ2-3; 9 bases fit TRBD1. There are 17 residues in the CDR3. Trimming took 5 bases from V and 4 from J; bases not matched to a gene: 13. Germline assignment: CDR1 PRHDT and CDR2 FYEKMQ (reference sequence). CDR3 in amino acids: CASSADRTGGDADTQYF. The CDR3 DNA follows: TGTGCCAGCAGCGCAGATAGAACAGGGGGCGACGCAGATACGCAGTATTTT.

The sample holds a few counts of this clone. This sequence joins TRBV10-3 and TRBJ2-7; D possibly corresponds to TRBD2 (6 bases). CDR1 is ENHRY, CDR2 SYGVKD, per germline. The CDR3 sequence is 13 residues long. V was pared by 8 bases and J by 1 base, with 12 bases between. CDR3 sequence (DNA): TGTGCCATCTCAGGCGGGACGTCCTACGAGCAGTACTTC. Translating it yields CAISGGTSYEQYF.

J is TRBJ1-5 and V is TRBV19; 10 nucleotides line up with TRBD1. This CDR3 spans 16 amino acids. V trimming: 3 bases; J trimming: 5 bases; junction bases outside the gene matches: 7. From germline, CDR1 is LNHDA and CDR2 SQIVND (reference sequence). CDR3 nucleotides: TGTGCCAGTAGTATCCTCCGGGACAGGGGAGATCAGCCCCAGCATTTT. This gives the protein CASSILRDRGDQPQHF.

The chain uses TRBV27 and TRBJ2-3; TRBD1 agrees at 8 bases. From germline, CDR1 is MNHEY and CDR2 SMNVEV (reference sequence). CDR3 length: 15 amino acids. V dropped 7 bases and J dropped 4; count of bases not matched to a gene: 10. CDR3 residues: CASNPATGVPDTQYF. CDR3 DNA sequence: TGTGCCAGCAACCCCGCGACAGGGGTCCCAGATACGCAGTATTTT.

CDR3 sequence: CASSSPGTGKPQHF. CDR3 DNA: TGTGCCAGCAGTTCCCCCGGGACAGGGAAGCCCCAGCATTTT. The J gene is TRBJ1-5, the V gene TRBV27, with TRBD1 matching over 9 bases. The junction had 6 bases not matched to a gene; V was cut back by 4 bases and J by 8 bases. This CDR3 has 14 amino acids. Per germline, CDR1 MNHEY and CDR2 SMNVEV (reference sequence).